This paragraph covers one TCR beta chain sequence. TCRbeta library construction was performed incorporating unique molecular identifiers. TCRdb ran MiXCR on the PCR reads and lists one entry per CDR3 protein. In the table there are about 340,000 distinct CDR3 sequences, around a tenth of which are singletons. The sample belongs to a study of T-cell reconstitution after alpha-beta-depleted transplantation in children. The sequencing used PBMCs from the stem cell graft donor, collected from the stem cell graft. The sequence was collected from a human donor who donated a stem cell graft to a child with acute lymphoblastic leukemia.

The CDR3 region has the DNA TGTGCCAGCTGTCTCGTGGGACTAGTGTACAATGAGCAGTTCTTC. The encoded protein is CASCLVGLVYNEQFF. The chain is built from TRBV12-3 or TRBV12-4 and TRBJ2-1; 8 bases are a match to TRBD2. This CDR3 spans 15 amino acids. The junction had 10 bases not matched to a gene; V was cut back by 8 bases and J by 4 bases.